This T cell receptor beta chain stems from a study of shared clonotypes between healthy human individuals. Study results and limitations: Depth of sequencing was expected to influence donor clonotype sharing. At large depth, rarefaction still showed sorted-subset sequencing to be incomplete.

TCRdb's copy holds only in-frame clones and misses some; the assay was immunoSEQ multiplex PCR. Of 2 million to 2.5 million clones in the sample, roughly 92% were seen once. For this clone: Its antigen is undetermined.

What was sequenced was naive CD4+ T cells from PBMCs. Subset denoted: CD45RA+ positively selected. The receptor was isolated from a man between 18 and 29 years old in good health. Some clones in this sample may be carry-over from other donors' samples.

The CDR3 coding sequence is TGCGCCAGCAGAGGAGGGGGCAATGAGCAGTTCTTC. Protein sequence: CASRGGGNEQFF. V gene TRBV5-1 combines with J gene TRBJ2-1; perhaps D is TRBD1 or TRBD2 (6 bases each). This CDR3 region has 12 residues. The V end lost 5 bases, the J end lost 6 bases, and 9 bases lay between the germline ends. The germline gives CDR1 SGHRS, CDR2 YFSETQ.